This T cell receptor beta chain emerged from a study of CD8 T cells in Susac syndrome. RNA was extracted with the RNeasy kit, and a quantity of about 0.45 to 1 ug was reverse transcribed using random hexamers. TCRdb recomputed calls from the immunoSEQ multiplex PCR reads with MiXCR, one row per CDR3 protein. This table has about 85,000 distinct CDR3 sequences, approximately 95% appearing once. Isolation of CD8+ and CD4+ T cells was performed negatively, whereas enrichment of TEMRA cells was done by FACS. The CDR3 covers 17 residues. Germline lookup yields CDR1 SGHRS and CDR2 YFSETQ. V lost 4 bases and J 0 bases, leaving 18 bases between the germline ends.

The sample consisted of CD8+ T cells from PBMCs. The chain has TRBV5-1 and TRBJ2-3; possibly TRBD1 for D (6 bases). This sequence originates from a human donor with Susac syndrome. CDR3 in amino acids: CASSLLRTVTSTDTQYF. The CDR3 region has the DNA TGCGCCAGCAGCCTTCTAAGGACAGTCACTAGCACAGATACGCAGTATTTT.